The sequence of this T cell receptor (beta chain) was determined in a study of human T cells and chemical hapten exposure. On the study more broadly: Mostly female, the patients presented with alopecia areata, totalis or universalis.

Trimming pared 4 bases from V and 5 bases from J, leaving 12 bases between. CDR3 length: 13 amino acids. The germline CDR1 and CDR2 sequences are SGHDT and YYEEEE. This clonotype has at least ten counts. The time point was: patch test 3, about 24 weeks after DPC sensitization. Treatment specified: therapeutic diphenylcyclopropenone sensitization with weekly scalp DPC. Each CDR3 protein gets one entry after TCRdb re-called the RACE reads with MiXCR. The data contain over 65,000 distinct CDR3 sequences, over 8.5% of them singletons. This receptor was identified in a woman in her fifties or sixties with alopecia areata. Some clones in this sample may be carry-over from other donors' samples. The chain carries TRBV5-6 and TRBJ1-1; D is unresolved. The material sequenced was whole blood, taken in connection with sensitization to the hapten diphenylcyclopropenone (DPC). The CDR3 is CASSPLEWTEAFF. As DNA, the CDR3 is TGTGCCAGCAGCCCCCTCGAGTGGACTGAAGCTTTCTTT.